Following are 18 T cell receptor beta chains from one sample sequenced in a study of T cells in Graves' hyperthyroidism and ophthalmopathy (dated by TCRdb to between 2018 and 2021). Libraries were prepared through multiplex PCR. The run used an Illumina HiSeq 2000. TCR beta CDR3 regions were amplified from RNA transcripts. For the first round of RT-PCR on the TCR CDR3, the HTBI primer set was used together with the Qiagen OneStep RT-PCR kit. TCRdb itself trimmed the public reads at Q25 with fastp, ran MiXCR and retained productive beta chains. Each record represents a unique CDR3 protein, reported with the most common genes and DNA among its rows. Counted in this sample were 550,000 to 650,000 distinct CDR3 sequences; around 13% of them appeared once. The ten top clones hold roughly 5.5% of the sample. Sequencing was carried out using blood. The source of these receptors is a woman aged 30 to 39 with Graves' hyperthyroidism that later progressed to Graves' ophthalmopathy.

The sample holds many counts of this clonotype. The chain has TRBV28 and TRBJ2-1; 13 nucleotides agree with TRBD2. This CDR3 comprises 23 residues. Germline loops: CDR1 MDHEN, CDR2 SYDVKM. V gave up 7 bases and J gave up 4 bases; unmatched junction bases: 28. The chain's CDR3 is CASMPLSWTDTSGRARKYNEQFF. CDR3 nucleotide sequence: TGTGCCAGCATGCCATTGAGTTGGACCGACACTAGCGGGAGGGCCCGGAAATACAATGAGCAGTTCTTC.

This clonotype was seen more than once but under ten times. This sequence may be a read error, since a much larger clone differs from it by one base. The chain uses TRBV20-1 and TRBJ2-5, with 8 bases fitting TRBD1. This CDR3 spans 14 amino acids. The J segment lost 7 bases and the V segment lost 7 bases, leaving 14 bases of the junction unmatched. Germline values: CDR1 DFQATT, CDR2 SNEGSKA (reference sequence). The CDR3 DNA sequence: TGCAGTGGGTTGTCGGCAGGGGGCGGCGCGACCCAGTACTTC. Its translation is CSGLSAGGGATQYF.

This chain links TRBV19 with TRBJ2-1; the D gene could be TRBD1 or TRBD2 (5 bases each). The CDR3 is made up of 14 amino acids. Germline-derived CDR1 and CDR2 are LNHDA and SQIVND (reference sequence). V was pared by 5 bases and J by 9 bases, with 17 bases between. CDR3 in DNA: TGTGCCAGTAGTGAGGACTTCCCTGGGGGTGAGCAGTTCTTC. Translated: CASSEDFPGGEQFF.

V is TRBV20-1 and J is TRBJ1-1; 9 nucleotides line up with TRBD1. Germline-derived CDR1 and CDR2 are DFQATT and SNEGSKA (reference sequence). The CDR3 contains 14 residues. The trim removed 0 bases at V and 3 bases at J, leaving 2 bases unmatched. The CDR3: CSAREWTGDTEAFF. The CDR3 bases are TGCAGTGCTAGAGAATGGACAGGGGACACTGAAGCTTTCTTT.

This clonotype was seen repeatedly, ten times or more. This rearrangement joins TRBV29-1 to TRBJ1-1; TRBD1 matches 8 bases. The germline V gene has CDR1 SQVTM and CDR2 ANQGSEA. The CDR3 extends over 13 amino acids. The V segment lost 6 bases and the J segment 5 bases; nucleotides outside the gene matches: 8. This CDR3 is CSVDQGARTEAFF. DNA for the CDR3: TGCAGCGTAGACCAGGGGGCGAGAACTGAAGCTTTCTTT.

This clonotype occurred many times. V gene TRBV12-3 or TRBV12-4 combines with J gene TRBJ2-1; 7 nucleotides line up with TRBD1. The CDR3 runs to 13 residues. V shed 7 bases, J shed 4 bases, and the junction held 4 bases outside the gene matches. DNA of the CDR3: TGTGCCAGCACAGACAGGGATTACAATGAGCAGTTCTTC. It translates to CASTDRDYNEQFF.

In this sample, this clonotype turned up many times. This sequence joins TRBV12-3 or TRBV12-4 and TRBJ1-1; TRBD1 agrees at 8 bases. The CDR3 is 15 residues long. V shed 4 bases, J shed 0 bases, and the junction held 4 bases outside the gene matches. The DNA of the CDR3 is TGTGCCAGCAGTTGGGGACAGGTCATGAACACTGAAGCTTTCTTT. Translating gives CASSWGQVMNTEAFF.

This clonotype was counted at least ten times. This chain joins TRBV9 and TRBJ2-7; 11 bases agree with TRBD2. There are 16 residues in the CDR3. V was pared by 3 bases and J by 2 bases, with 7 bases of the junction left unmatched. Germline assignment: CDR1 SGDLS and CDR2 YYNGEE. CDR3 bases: TGTGCCAGCAGCGCCGAAGGGACTAGCGGAGCCTACGAGCAGTACTTC. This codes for CASSAEGTSGAYEQYF.

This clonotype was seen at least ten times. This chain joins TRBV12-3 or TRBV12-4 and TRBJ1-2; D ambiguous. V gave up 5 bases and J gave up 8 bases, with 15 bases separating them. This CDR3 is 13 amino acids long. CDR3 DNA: TGTGCCAGCAGTATTTGGACGGAGCAGGGCTACACCTTC. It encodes CASSIWTEQGYTF.

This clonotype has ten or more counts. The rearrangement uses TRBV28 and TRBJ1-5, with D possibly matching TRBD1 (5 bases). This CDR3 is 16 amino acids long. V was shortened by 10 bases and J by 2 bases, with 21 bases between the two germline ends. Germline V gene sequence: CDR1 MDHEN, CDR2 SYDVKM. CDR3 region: CATGGQRGRGNQPQHF. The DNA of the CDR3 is TGTGCCACGGGGGGTCAGCGAGGGAGGGGCAATCAGCCCCAGCATTTT.

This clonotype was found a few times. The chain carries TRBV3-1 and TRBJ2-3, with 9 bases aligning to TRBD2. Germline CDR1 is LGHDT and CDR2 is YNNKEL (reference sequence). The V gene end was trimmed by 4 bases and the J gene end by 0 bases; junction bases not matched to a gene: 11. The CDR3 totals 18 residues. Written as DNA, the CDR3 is TGTGCCAGCAGCCCCGCGTTAAAGACTAGCGGTAGCACAGATACGCAGTATTTT. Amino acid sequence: CASSPALKTSGSTDTQYF.

The CDR3 DNA reads TGCGCCAGCATTGGAGGGGTTGCAGCCTCCGAAGCTTTCTTT. Amino acids: CASIGGVAASEAFF. This rearrangement joins TRBV4-1 to TRBJ1-1, with D perhaps matching TRBD1 (5 bases). The CDR3 contains 14 residues. Germline-derived CDR1 and CDR2 are MGHRA and YSYEKL. V was trimmed by 7 bases and J by 8 bases, leaving 20 bases between them.

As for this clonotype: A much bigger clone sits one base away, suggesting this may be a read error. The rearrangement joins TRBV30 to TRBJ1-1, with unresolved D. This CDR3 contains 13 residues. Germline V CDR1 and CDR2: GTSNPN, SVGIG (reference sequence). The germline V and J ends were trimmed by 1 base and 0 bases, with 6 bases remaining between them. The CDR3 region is CAWSADMNTEAFF. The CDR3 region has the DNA TGTGCCTGGAGTGCCGACATGAACACTGAAGCTTTCTTT.

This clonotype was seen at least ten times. The CDR3 sequence is CSARDRAGGPWNKNEQFF. In nucleotides, the CDR3 is TGCAGTGCTAGAGATCGGGCGGGAGGGCCGTGGAATAAGAATGAGCAGTTCTTC. The rearrangement joins TRBV20-1 to TRBJ2-1; 9 nucleotides match TRBD2. The CDR3 spans 18 residues. Losses at the gene ends were 0 bases for V and 7 bases for J; bases not matched to a gene: 16. Germline CDR1 and CDR2: DFQATT and SNEGSKA (reference sequence).

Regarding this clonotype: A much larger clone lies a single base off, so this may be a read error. CDR3 coding DNA: TGTGCCAGCAGCTCAGAGCCCGGAAACACCATATATTTT. It translates to CASSSEPGNTIYF. J is TRBJ1-3 and V is TRBV11-2, with D unclear. CDR1 is SGHAT and CDR2 is FQNNGV in the germline V gene. The V end lost 4 bases, the J end lost 4 bases, and 8 bases lay between the germline ends. The CDR3 spans 13 residues.

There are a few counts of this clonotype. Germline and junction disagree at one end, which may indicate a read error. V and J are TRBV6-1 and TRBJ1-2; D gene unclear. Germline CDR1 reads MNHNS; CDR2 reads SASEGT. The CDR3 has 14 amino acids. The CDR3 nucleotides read TGTGCCAGCACCATGACAAGTGGTAACTGTGGCTACACCTTC. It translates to CASTMTSGNCGYTF.

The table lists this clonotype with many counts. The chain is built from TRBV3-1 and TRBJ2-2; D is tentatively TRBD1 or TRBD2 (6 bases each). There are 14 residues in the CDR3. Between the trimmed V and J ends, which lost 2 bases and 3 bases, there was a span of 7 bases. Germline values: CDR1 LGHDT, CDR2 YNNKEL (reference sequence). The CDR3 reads CASSQRGDTGELFF. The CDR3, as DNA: TGTGCCAGCAGCCAAAGGGGGGACACCGGGGAGCTGTTTTTT.

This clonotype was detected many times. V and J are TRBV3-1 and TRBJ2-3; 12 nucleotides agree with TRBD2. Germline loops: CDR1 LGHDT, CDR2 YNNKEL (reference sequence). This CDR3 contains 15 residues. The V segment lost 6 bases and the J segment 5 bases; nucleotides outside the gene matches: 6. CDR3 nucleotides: TGTGCCAGCAGTCGACTAGCGGGAGAGGGAGATACGCAGTATTTT. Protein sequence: CASSRLAGEGDTQYF.